The clone carrying this TCR beta chain occurred many times. No antigen is known for it. TCR beta CDR3 regions were amplified from RNA transcripts. The primer set for the first-round RT-PCR of the TCR CDR3 was HTBI. One entry per CDR3 protein results from TCRdb running MiXCR on the multiplex PCR reads. The sample records a few hundred thousand distinct CDR3 sequences, 20% being singletons. A lack of ophthalmopathy progression within 18 months defined stable Graves' hyperthyroidism. The data stem from a study of T cells in Graves' hyperthyroidism and ophthalmopathy. The study's findings and limits: Model-based prediction identified ophthalmopathy a median around seven months prior to its onset. A model of 13 V-J features distinguished ophthalmopathy from stable hyperthyroidism.

What was sequenced was blood. The clonotype was recovered from a man between 18 and 35 years old with Graves' hyperthyroidism.

The CDR3 here is CASSVGRVPGNTIYF. The CDR3 nucleotides are TGTGCCAGCAGCGTAGGGCGGGTTCCTGGAAACACCATATATTTT. The gene calls are TRBV9 and TRBJ1-3; D gene uncertain. Germline V gene lookup returns CDR1 SGDLS and CDR2 YYNGEE. The CDR3 has 15 amino acids. The V gene lost 0 bases and the J gene lost 2 bases, with 9 bases spanning the gap.